This TCR beta chain was retrieved from a study of blood T cell repertoires in COVID-19. The wider study: The samples span acute and convalescent COVID-19 from the United States, Italy and Spain.

Produced via immunoSEQ multiplex PCR; TCRdb's table is partial and in-frame only. The sample lists 160,000 or so clones, roughly 86% occurring once. Losses at the gene ends were 7 bases for V and 4 bases for J; bases not matched to a gene: 6. This CDR3 has 13 amino acids. The germline V gene encodes CDR1 WNHNN and CDR2 SYGVQD (reference sequence). The sequenced sample was peripheral blood. This rearrangement joins TRBV10-1 to TRBJ1-1; 7 nucleotides match TRBD1. The clonotype was recovered from an older woman who had recovered from COVID-19. CDR3 residues: CASTTGWATEAFF. The DNA of the CDR3 is TGCGCCAGCACGACAGGGTGGGCCACTGAAGCTTTCTTT.